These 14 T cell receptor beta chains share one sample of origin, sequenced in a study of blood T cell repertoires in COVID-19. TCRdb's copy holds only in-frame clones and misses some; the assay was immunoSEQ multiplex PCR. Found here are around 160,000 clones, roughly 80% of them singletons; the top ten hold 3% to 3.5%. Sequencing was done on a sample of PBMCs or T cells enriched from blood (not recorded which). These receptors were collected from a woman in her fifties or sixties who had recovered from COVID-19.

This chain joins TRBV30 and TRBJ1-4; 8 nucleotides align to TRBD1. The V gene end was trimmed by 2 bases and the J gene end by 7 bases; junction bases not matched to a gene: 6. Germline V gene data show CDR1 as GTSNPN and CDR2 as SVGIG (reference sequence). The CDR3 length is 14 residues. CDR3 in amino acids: CAWSIGTGREKLFF. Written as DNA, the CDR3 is TGTGCCTGGAGTATAGGGACAGGCCGTGAAAAACTGTTTTTT.

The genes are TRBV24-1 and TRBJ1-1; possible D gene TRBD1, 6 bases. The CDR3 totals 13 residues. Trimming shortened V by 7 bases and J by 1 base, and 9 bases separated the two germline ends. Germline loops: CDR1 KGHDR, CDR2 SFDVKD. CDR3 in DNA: TGTGCCACCAGACAGGGATCGAACACTGAAGCTTTCTTT. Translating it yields CATRQGSNTEAFF.

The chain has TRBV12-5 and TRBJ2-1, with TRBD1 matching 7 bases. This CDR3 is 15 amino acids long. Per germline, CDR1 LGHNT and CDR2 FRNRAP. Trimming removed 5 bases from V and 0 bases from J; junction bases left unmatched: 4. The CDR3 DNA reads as TGTGCTAGTGGTACACAGGGGAGCTCCTACAATGAGCAGTTCTTC. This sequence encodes CASGTQGSSYNEQFF. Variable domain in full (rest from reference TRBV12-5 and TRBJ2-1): DARVTQTPRHKVTEMGQEVTMRCQPILGHNTVFWYRQTMMQGLELLAYFRNRAPLDDSGMPKDRFSAEMPDATLATLKIQPSEPRDSAVYFCASGTQGSSYNEQFFGPGTRLTVL.

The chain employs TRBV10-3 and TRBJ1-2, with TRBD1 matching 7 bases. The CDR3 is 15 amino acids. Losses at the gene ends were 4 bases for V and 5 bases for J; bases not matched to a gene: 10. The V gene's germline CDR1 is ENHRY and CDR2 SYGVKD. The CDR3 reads CAISAGTATGYGYTF. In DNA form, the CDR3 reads TGTGCCATCAGTGCAGGGACAGCTACTGGATATGGCTACACCTTC.

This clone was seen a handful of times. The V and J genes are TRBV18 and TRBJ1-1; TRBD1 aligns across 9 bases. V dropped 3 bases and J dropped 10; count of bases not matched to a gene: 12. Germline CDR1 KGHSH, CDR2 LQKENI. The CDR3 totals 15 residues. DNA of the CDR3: TGTGCCAGCTCACCGAGTCGGGACAGGGCGCTATCAGCTTTCTTT. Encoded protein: CASSPSRDRALSAFF.

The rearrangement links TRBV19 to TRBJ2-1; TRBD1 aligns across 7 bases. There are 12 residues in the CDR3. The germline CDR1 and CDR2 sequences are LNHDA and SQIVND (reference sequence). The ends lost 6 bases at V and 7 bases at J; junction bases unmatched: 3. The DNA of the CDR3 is TGTGCCAGTAGAGTGACAGGGAATGAGCAGTTCTTC. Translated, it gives CASRVTGNEQFF.

Here the CDR3 reads CASSLVTGLGYTF. CDR3 DNA: TGTGCCAGCAGCTTAGTCACCGGACTTGGCTACACCTTC. The chain links TRBV7-2 to TRBJ1-2; D remains ambiguous. Trimming left V 1 base short and J 7 bases short, with 10 bases between. Germline V CDR1 and CDR2: SGHTA, FQGNSA. The CDR3 loop spans 13 amino acids.

The CDR3 DNA follows: TGTGCCACCAGTGATTTGGGGACAGCGCAAGAGACCCAGTACTTC. Its translation: CATSDLGTAQETQYF. V is TRBV24-1 and J is TRBJ2-5, with 7 bases that match TRBD1. CDR1 is KGHDR and CDR2 is SFDVKD in the germline V gene. The junction had 2 bases not matched to a gene; V was cut back by 0 bases and J by 2 bases. The CDR3 loop spans 15 amino acids.

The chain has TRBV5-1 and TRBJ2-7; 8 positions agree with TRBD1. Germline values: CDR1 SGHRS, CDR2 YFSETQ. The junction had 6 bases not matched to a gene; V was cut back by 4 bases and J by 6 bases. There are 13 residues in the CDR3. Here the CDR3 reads CASSPWTGLEQYF. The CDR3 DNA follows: TGCGCCAGCAGCCCGTGGACAGGGCTCGAGCAGTACTTC.

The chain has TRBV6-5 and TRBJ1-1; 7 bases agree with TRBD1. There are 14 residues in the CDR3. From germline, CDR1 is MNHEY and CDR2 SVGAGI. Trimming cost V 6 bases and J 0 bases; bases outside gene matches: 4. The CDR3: CASRPRGMNTEAFF. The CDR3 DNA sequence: TGTGCCAGCAGGCCCAGGGGGATGAACACTGAAGCTTTCTTT.

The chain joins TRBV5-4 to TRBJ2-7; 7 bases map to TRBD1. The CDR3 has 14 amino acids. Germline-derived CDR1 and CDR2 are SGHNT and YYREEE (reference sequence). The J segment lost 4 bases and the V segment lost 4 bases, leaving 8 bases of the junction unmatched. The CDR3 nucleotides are TGTGCCAGCAGCATAGGACAGGCCGATTACGAGCAGTACTTC. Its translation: CASSIGQADYEQYF.

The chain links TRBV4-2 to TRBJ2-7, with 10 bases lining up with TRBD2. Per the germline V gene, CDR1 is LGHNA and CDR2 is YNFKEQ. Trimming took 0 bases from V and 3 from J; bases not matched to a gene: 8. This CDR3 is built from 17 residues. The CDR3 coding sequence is TGTGCCAGCAGCCAAGATCCAGCGGGGGGGCTAATCTACGAGCAGTACTTC. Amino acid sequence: CASSQDPAGGLIYEQYF.

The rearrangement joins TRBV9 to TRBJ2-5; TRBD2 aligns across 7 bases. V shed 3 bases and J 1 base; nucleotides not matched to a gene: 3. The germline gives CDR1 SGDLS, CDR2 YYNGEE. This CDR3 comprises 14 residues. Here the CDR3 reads CASSDRLAQETQYF. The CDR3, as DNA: TGTGCCAGCAGCGATCGACTAGCCCAAGAGACCCAGTACTTC. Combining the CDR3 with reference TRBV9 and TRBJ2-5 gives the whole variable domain DSGVTQTPKHLITATGQRVTLRCSPRSGDLSVYWYQQSLDQGLQFLIQYYNGEERAKGNILERFSAQQFPDLHSELNLSSLELGDSALYFCASSDRLAQETQYFGPGTRLLVL.

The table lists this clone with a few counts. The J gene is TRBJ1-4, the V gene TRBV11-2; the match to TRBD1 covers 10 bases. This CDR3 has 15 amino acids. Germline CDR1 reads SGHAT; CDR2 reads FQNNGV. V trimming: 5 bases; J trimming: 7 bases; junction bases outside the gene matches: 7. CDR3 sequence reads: CASSRRTGGGEKLFF. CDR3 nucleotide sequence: TGTGCCAGCAGCCGTCGGACAGGGGGGGGTGAAAAACTGTTTTTT.